These 2 T cell receptor beta chains were sequenced from one sample in a study of tumor and adjacent non-tumor tissue in lung cancer. TCRbeta libraries were built with three rounds of nested PCR, modified from ARM-PCR. TCRdb analysed the multiplex PCR reads with MiXCR anew, one entry per CDR3 protein. The data contain more than 75,000 distinct CDR3 sequences, around two thirds of them singletons. The template was RNA from unsorted bulk tissue. Sequenced sample: lung tumor tissue. The receptors derive from a woman aged 70 to 79 with non-small cell lung cancer.

This clonotype turned up a few times. A single base separates this from a much larger clone, so it may be a read error. V is TRBV10-3 and J is TRBJ2-5; D remains unclear. Per the germline V gene, CDR1 is ENHRY and CDR2 is SYGVKD. CDR3 length: 14 amino acids. In DNA, the CDR3 is TGTGCCATCAGTGAGTCGGCTAACCAAGAGGCCCAGTACTTC. Its protein product is CAISESANQEAQYF.

As concerns this clonotype: This is likely a read error, given that the CDR3 carries no conserved phenylalanine or tryptophan at its end. The DNA for the CDR3 is TGTGCCATCGGCAATGGGGTCACTGAAGCTTTCCTT. Translated, it gives CAIGNGVTEAFL. The V call is TRBV24-1, the J call TRBJ1-1; D is ambiguous. CDR1 is KGHDR, CDR2 SFDVKD, per germline. Trimming removed 11 bases from V and 4 bases from J, with 13 bases in between. The CDR3 loop spans 12 amino acids.